This T cell receptor (beta chain) was captured in a study of T-cell reconstitution after alpha-beta-depleted transplantation in children. Study results and limitations: T-cell numbers and diversity, one year after transplant, stemmed largely from T cells that were newly produced.

In its sample, this clonotype was seen a few times. Its target is not known. The authors prepared the TCRbeta library with unique molecular identifiers. One entry per CDR3 protein results from TCRdb running MiXCR on the PCR reads. Among roughly 670,000 distinct CDR3 sequences listed, around 13% were seen once. CDR3 length equals 12 residues. V dropped 0 bases and J dropped 8 bases, with 9 bases sitting between them. Germline CDR1 reads SGHRS; CDR2 reads YFSETQ. The source of this sequence is a girl aged 2 to 9 with congenital amegakaryocytic thrombocytopenia, due to receive a stem cell transplant. The rearrangement links TRBV5-1 to TRBJ2-7, with D tentatively TRBD2 (6 bases). The source material was PBMCs, sampled before TCRalphabeta/CD19-depleted stem cell transplant. The CDR3 nucleotides are TGCGCCAGCAGCTTGGTGCGGGAAAAGCAGTACTTC. Its translation: CASSLVREKQYF.